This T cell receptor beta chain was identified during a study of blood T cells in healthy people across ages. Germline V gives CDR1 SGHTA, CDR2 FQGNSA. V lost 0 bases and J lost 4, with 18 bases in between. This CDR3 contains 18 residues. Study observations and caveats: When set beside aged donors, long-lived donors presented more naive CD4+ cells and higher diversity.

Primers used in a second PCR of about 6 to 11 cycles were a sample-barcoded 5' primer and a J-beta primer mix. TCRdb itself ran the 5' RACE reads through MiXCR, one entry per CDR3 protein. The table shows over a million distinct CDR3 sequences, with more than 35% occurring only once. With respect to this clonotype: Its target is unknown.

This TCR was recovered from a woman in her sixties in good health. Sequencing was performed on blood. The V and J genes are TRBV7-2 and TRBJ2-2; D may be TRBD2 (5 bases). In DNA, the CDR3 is TGTGCCAGCAGCTTAGCGAGGCTAGCCTTATTAGGCACCGGGGAGCTGTTTTTT. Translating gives CASSLARLALLGTGELFF.